This T cell receptor (beta chain) was found in a study of shared clonotypes between healthy human individuals. At the level of the study: The study used three CD4 naive, three CD4 memory, two CD8 naive and one CD8 memory plate per donor. Study-wide findings and caveats: The study's rarefaction showed incomplete sorted-subset sequencing despite large depth. Among four donors, roughly 5% of naive CD4 clonotypes were found in common.

CDR3 size: 12 residues. The V gene lost 5 bases and the J gene lost 1 base, with 6 bases spanning the gap. Germline V gene sequence: CDR1 SGHTA, CDR2 FQGNSA. This clone occurred a few times. Its antigen is unidentified. Each of the donors was a healthy adult who was HIV-negative and had not had a recent acute infection or vaccination. Measured with immunoSEQ multiplex PCR; TCRdb has only the in-frame clones, and not every one. Altogether under 850,000 clones are present, 72% being singletons, with the ten largest covering 1.8%. The source is a woman in her 30s in good health. Sequences were obtained from memory CD4+ T cells sorted from blood. Subset specified: CD45RA-negative fraction. V usage is TRBV7-2 and J usage is TRBJ2-7, with D maybe TRBD1 (6 bases). DNA of the CDR3: TGTGCCAGCAGCAGGGGGTCCTACGAGCAGTACTTC. Its protein is CASSRGSYEQYF.